A selection of T cell receptor beta chains follows, all from one sample in a study of blood T cells in healthy people across ages. TCRdb redid the calling of the 5' RACE reads with MiXCR, one entry per CDR3 protein. The table lists roughly 700,000 distinct CDR3 sequences, 49% of them singletons. The sequenced sample was blood. These receptors originate from a woman aged 60-75 years in good health. CDR3s include the opening cysteine and the closing phenylalanine or tryptophan. A D gene is named only where the DNA matches it firmly. The size of a clone is reported for some rows only, either as once, few or many, or as a class for expanded clones.

V gene	clone size	D gene	J gene	CDR3 DNA	CDR3 protein
TRBV20-1	.	.	TRBJ2-3	TGCAGTGCTAGGGACCCGTCTGGGCAGTCAAGCACAGATACGCAGTATTTT	CSARDPSGQSSTDTQYF
TRBV3-1	.	.	TRBJ2-7	TGTGCCAGCAGCCACTACGGGAGCTCCTACGAGCAGTACTTC	CASSHYGSSYEQYF
TRBV12-3/TRBV12-4	few	.	TRBJ2-3	TGTGCCAGCAGTTTGGGGGTAACTAGCACAGATACGCAGTATTTT	CASSLGVTSTDTQYF
TRBV7-2	few	TRBD1	TRBJ2-2	TGTGCCAGCAGCTTTACACACGCCGGGACAGGGTACGCGGAGCTGTTTTTT	CASSFTHAGTGYAELFF
TRBV7-2	many	.	TRBJ2-7	TGTGCCAGCAGTTCGACTACCTACGAGCAGTACTTC	CASSSTTYEQYF
TRBV20-1	few	TRBD2	TRBJ2-5	TGCAGTGAGACTAGCTCCCAAGAGACCCAGTACTTC	CSETSSQETQYF
TRBV20-1	.	TRBD2	TRBJ2-2	TGCAGTGCTAGAAAAAGCGGGGGCACCGGGGAGCTGTTTTTT	CSARKSGGTGELFF
TRBV28	.	TRBD1	TRBJ1-2	TGTGCCAGCAGAACAAGTAACAGGGGTGGCTACACCTTC	CASRTSNRGGYTF
TRBV7-6	.	TRBD2	TRBJ2-1	TGTGCCAGCAGCTCCCCGCTAGCGGGGGCCTACAATGAGCAGTTCTTC	CASSSPLAGAYNEQFF
TRBV29-1	few	.	TRBJ2-7	TGCAGCGTTCAAAGCTGGGACGAGCAGTACTTC	CSVQSWDEQYF
TRBV29-1	.	.	TRBJ2-1	TGCAGCTTGGGGGTGTACAATGAGCAGTTCTTC	CSLGVYNEQFF
TRBV6-6	.	TRBD2	TRBJ2-5	TGTGCCAGCAGGACTAGCGGGAGGACCTTGCAAGAGACCCAGTACTTC	CASRTSGRTLQETQYF
TRBV20-1	.	TRBD1	TRBJ1-2	TGCAGTGCTAGAGATGGGACAGGGAGCTATGGCTACACCTTC	CSARDGTGSYGYTF
TRBV12-3/TRBV12-4	.	TRBD1	TRBJ2-1	TGTGCCAGCAGTGATATGGACAGGGGGCCCAATGAGCAGTTCTTC	CASSDMDRGPNEQFF
TRBV29-1	few	.	TRBJ2-5	TGCAGCGTTGTCGAGAACCAAGAGACCCAGTACTTC	CSVVENQETQYF
TRBV30	.	TRBD1	TRBJ1-5	TGTGCCTGGAGTGGACAGGGCGCGGGGCAGCCCCAGCATTTT	CAWSGQGAGQPQHF
TRBV6-5	.	TRBD2	TRBJ2-3	TGTGCCAGCGGTTACCAACTAGCGGGGTCGGGAGATACGCAGTATTTT	CASGYQLAGSGDTQYF